These T cell receptor beta chains were read from a single sample in a study of CD8+CD57+ T cells in acquired aplastic anemia. TCRdb reprocessed the reads with MiXCR, giving one entry per CDR3 protein. The profile shows about 220,000 distinct CDR3 sequences, approximately 45% of them singletons. The sample was sorted CD4+, CD8+, or CD8+CD57+ T cells (not recorded which) from PBMCs. The receptors come from a human donor with aplastic anemia. Each CDR3 is given with its conserved first and last residue. The D gene is left open where the match is weak. Clone size is given for some rows only: seen once, a few or many times, or a class if the clone is expanded.

>TRBJ1-6|15|TRBD1|TRBV20-1|NA
CSARVRQGSGSPLHF
TGCAGTGCTAGAGTACGACAGGGATCAGGATCACCCCTCCACTTT
>TRBJ2-3|13|NA|TRBV12-3/TRBV12-4|many
CASNPFPRDTQYF
TGTGCCAGCAACCCTTTCCCCCGGGATACGCAGTATTTT
>TRBJ2-4|13|NA|TRBV29-1|many
CSAPDSSLNIQYF
TGCAGCGCTCCGGACTCGTCCTTGAACATTCAGTACTTC
>TRBJ2-1|13|NA|TRBV7-2|NA
CASSSDGYNEQFF
TGTGCCAGCAGCTCGGACGGTTACAATGAGCAGTTCTTC
>TRBJ2-1|13|NA|TRBV20-1|NA
CSAREDRLNEQFF
TGCAGTGCTAGAGAGGACAGATTAAATGAGCAGTTCTTC
>TRBJ2-1|16|TRBD1|TRBV7-3|once
CASSPLATGVDNEQFF
TGTGCCAGCAGCCCTCTCGCGACAGGGGTGGACAATGAGCAGTTCTTC
>TRBJ1-2|13|NA|TRBV27|NA
CASSFGGVGGYTF
TGTGCCAGCAGTTTTGGGGGGGTCGGGGGCTACACCTTC
>TRBJ2-2|15|NA|TRBV5-6|few
CASSFGTKNSGELFF
TGTGCCAGCAGCTTCGGCACTAAGAACTCCGGGGAGCTGTTTTTT
>TRBJ2-2|12|NA|TRBV14|once
CASSQGRWELFF
TGTGCCAGCAGCCAAGGTCGGTGGGAGCTGTTTTTT
>TRBJ2-1|16|TRBD2|TRBV6-1|NA
CASAFVAGGPGNEQFF
TGTGCCAGCGCCTTCGTAGCGGGGGGGCCGGGGAATGAGCAGTTCTTC
>TRBJ1-4|17|NA|TRBV6-6|few
CASSSRILRTTNEKLFF
TGTGCCAGCAGTTCACGCATTCTGCGGACGACTAATGAAAAACTGTTTTTT
>TRBJ1-1|13|NA|TRBV30|few
CAWRILDPPEAFF
TGTGCCTGGAGGATCCTTGATCCGCCTGAAGCTTTCTTT
>TRBJ2-2|16|TRBD1|TRBV10-3|NA
CASSYSGTGGIGELFF
TGTGCCAGCAGTTACTCTGGGACAGGGGGCATCGGGGAGCTGTTTTTT
>TRBJ1-3|13|NA|TRBV20-1|many
CSDRVEALGTIYF
TGCAGTGATAGGGTTGAGGCTCTGGGCACCATATATTTT
>TRBJ2-7|13|NA|TRBV7-9|NA
CASREVQTYEQYF
TGTGCCAGCAGAGAGGTACAAACCTACGAGCAGTACTTC
>TRBJ2-1|17|TRBD1|TRBV15|NA
CATGRAQGAESGEEQFF
TGTGCCACCGGCAGAGCACAGGGGGCGGAAAGCGGGGAGGAGCAGTTCTTC
>TRBJ1-5|14|NA|TRBV2|many
CASSAGQRNQPQHF
TGTGCCAGCAGTGCTGGACAGAGGAATCAGCCCCAGCATTTT
>TRBJ2-1|13|NA|TRBV12-3/TRBV12-4|NA
CASSFYRENEQFF
TGTGCCAGCAGTTTCTACAGGGAAAATGAGCAGTTCTTC
>TRBJ1-1|13|NA|TRBV4-3|many
CASSQGVYTEAFF
TGCGCCAGCAGCCAAGGGGTATACACTGAAGCTTTCTTT
>TRBJ2-7|13|NA|TRBV28|many
CASRRRGYYEQYF
TGTGCCAGCAGGCGCAGGGGTTACTACGAGCAGTACTTC
>TRBJ2-7|12|TRBD1|TRBV20-1|many
CSAGQGSYEQYF
TGCAGTGCTGGACAGGGTTCCTACGAGCAGTACTTC
>TRBJ2-5|13|NA|TRBV7-7|NA
CASSLEPKETQYF
TGTGCCAGCAGCTTAGAGCCAAAAGAGACCCAGTACTTC
>TRBJ2-2|14|NA|TRBV5-1|NA
CASRAGSQTGELFF
TGCGCCAGCAGGGCCGGGTCCCAGACCGGGGAGCTGTTTTTT
>TRBJ2-7|18|NA|TRBV5-5|NA
CASSQNDREGNSSYEQYF
TGCGCCAGCAGCCAGAACGACAGGGAGGGGAACAGCTCCTACGAGCAGTACTTC
>TRBJ2-7|15|TRBD2|TRBV15|NA
CATQRASGTTYEQYF
TGTGCCACCCAAAGGGCTAGCGGGACAACCTACGAGCAGTACTTC
>TRBJ1-5|14|NA|TRBV11-2|NA
CASIAGGGNQPQHF
TGTGCCAGCATCGCCGGGGGAGGCAATCAGCCCCAGCATTTT
>TRBJ1-3|15|NA|TRBV5-5|NA
CASSFGDTSGNTIYF
TGTGCCAGCAGTTTTGGGGACACCTCTGGAAACACCATATATTTT